Presented here are 8 T cell receptor beta chains from one specimen sequenced in a study of T cell repertoires in cytomegalovirus infection. No cognate antigen is known for these TCRs. One entry per CDR3 protein, called by TCRdb with MiXCR from the reads. The sample records around 770,000 distinct CDR3 sequences, just under 30% being singletons. The material sequenced was cultured CD8+ T cells from PBMCs, taken from culture after CMV antigen stimulation. These receptors all stem from a human donor in good health (CMV status not recorded). Some clones in this sample may be carry-over from other donors' samples.

V gene TRBV7-6 combines with J gene TRBJ1-4, with TRBD1 matching 7 bases. The V segment lost 1 base and the J segment 7 bases; nucleotides outside the gene matches: 6. The V gene's germline CDR1 is SGHVS and CDR2 FNYEAQ. The CDR3 contains 15 residues. DNA for the CDR3: TGTGCCAGCAGCTTAGATACAGGGGTGGGTGAAAAACTGTTTTTT. Protein product: CASSLDTGVGEKLFF.

This clonotype was counted only a few times. V usage is TRBV4-2 and J usage is TRBJ1-1, with TRBD1 matching over 9 bases. The trim removed 1 base at V and 3 bases at J, leaving 9 bases unmatched. The germline V gene encodes CDR1 LGHNA and CDR2 YNFKEQ. CDR3 length: 17 amino acids. CDR3 loop: CASSQGGWTGDYTEAFF. In DNA form, the CDR3 reads TGTGCCAGCAGCCAAGGAGGATGGACAGGGGACTACACTGAAGCTTTCTTT.

The rearrangement links TRBV4-1 to TRBJ1-5, with 11 bases fitting TRBD1. The CDR3 extends over 17 amino acids. Losses at the gene ends were 0 bases for V and 5 bases for J; bases not matched to a gene: 6. Germline values: CDR1 MGHRA, CDR2 YSYEKL. The CDR3 region is CASSQDRDRGFDQPQHF. The CDR3 DNA is TGCGCCAGCAGCCAAGACCGGGACAGGGGGTTCGATCAGCCCCAGCATTTT.

The chain carries TRBV20-1 and TRBJ2-7, with D unclear. CDR3 length: 16 residues. Looked up from germline, CDR1 is DFQATT and CDR2 is SNEGSKA (reference sequence). With 0 bases removed from V and 4 bases from J, the gap between germline ends came to 19 bases. The CDR3 sequence is CSARDHSYRAPYEQYF. CDR3 in DNA: TGCAGTGCTAGAGATCATTCCTATCGAGCCCCTTACGAGCAGTACTTC.

Remarks on this clonotype: A much larger clone differs by one base, so this may be a read error. The rearrangement uses TRBV7-9 and TRBJ2-1, with 7 nucleotides matching TRBD1. Germline values: CDR1 SEHNR, CDR2 FQNEAQ (reference sequence). Germline trimming cut 8 bases from V and 7 bases from J; bases unmatched to any gene: 14. The CDR3 extends over 15 amino acids. CDR3 amino acids: CASGSPTGAGNEQFF. As DNA, the CDR3 is TGTGCCAGCGGCTCTCCAACAGGGGCCGGGAATGAGCAGTTCTTC.

This chain joins TRBV6-2 or TRBV6-3 and TRBJ1-1, with unresolved D. The CDR3 length is 17 residues. Trimming cost V 1 base and J 0 bases, with 15 bases left between them. The germline V gene has CDR1 MNHEY and CDR2 SVGEGT. The DNA for the CDR3 is TGTGCCAGCAGTTACTTAATCGGGGATTACGTGAACACTGAAGCTTTCTTT. Translating it yields CASSYLIGDYVNTEAFF.

This clonotype was counted between two and nine times. J is TRBJ1-3 and V is TRBV12-3 or TRBV12-4, with no clear D. The length of the CDR3 is 13 residues. The ends were cut back, 7 bases at V and 0 bases at J, with 7 bases in the middle. CDR3 sequence reads: CASNPTSGNTIYF. The CDR3 DNA reads TGTGCCAGCAACCCTACCTCTGGAAACACCATATATTTT.

This clonotype was counted only a few times. The V and J genes are TRBV24-1 and TRBJ2-3; 8 bases fit TRBD1. V lost 3 bases to trimming and J lost 3 bases; unmatched junction nucleotides: 7. CDR3 length: 16 residues. Germline V gene lookup returns CDR1 KGHDR and CDR2 SFDVKD. In nucleotides, the CDR3 is TGTGCCACCAGTGATATGACAGGGGTGGATACAGATACGCAGTATTTT. It codes for CATSDMTGVDTDTQYF.